This T cell receptor beta chain was identified in a study of T cell responses to AZD1222 COVID-19 vaccine. About this clone: Its antigen is undetermined.

The repertoire was sequenced with immunoSEQ multiplex PCR; TCRdb's copy has only in-frame clones and lacks some. In the table there are over 150,000 clones, approximately 87% of which are singletons. This CDR3 is built from 16 residues. The V segment lost 0 bases and the J segment 2 bases; nucleotides outside the gene matches: 6. The V gene's germline CDR1 is SQVTM and CDR2 ANQGSEA. Overall study findings and caveats: Clonal diversity was possibly underestimated, and the donors were mostly white British, with more females. The CD4 TCRs associated with vaccination extended across spike and predominated at 160-218 and 743-854. It was only six AZD1222 recipients who were seropositive at baseline. Rises in breadth and depth of Spike-specific TCRs came after two AZD1222 doses.

This chain connects TRBV29-1 to TRBJ2-3; 9 bases fit TRBD2. The sequencing used peripheral blood, collected 28 days after the second AZD1222 dose. The TCR originated in an adult who received the AZD1222 COVID-19 vaccine. The CDR3 loop is CSVEEGLAGITDTQYF. The DNA for the CDR3 is TGCAGCGTTGAAGAAGGCCTAGCGGGGATCACAGATACGCAGTATTTT.